A selection of T cell receptor beta chains follows, all from one sample in a study of cytomegalovirus exposure and HLA in healthy donors. Libraries were prepared by immunoSEQ multiplex PCR; TCRdb keeps only in-frame clonotypes and omits some of them. The table records around 170,000 clones, 80% to 85% of them present only once. The sequenced material came from PBMCs. The receptors originated from a young woman in good health and CMV-seronegative. The CDR3 runs from the conserved cysteine through the conserved F or W. The D gene is left open where the match is weak.

NA	TRBV5-1	CASSLIPGNYNEQFF
NA	TRBV15	CATSRIPSGGSQDTQYF
TRBD2	TRBV29-1	CSVVPSGGRVPKNIQYF
TRBD2	TRBV7-9	CSSAALSGRSSYEQYF
NA	TRBV10-1	CASSDSGKGETQYF
NA	TRBV9	CASSVGRGTDTQYF
NA	TRBV5-5	CASSLAHATYEQYF
NA	TRBV6-1	CASSQGGALRQPQHF
NA	TRBV5-4	CASRPSGFEDGAKNIQYF
TRBD1	TRBV11-3	CASSLETGGLNEQFF
NA	TRBV6-1	CASSKLLVGGELFF
NA	TRBV2	CASTRDIYYEQYF
NA	TRBV18	CASSPLLGFGPQDQYF
NA	TRBV25-1	CASSEYGIGQTNYGYTF
NA	TRBV15	CATSRGVDSEKLFF
NA	TRBV25-1	CASNEATTYNEQFF
TRBD2	TRBV28	CASSLIGTSGGPYEQYF
NA	TRBV18	CASSPPQGIKQYF
TRBD2	TRBV19	CASSMRGTGELFF
NA	TRBV28	CASRGGPYPFSGNTIYF
NA	TRBV27	CASSFSGSGNTIYF
NA	TRBV27	CASSLYAAGVSREQYF
NA	TRBV5-1	CASSFTDRNEQFF
TRBD1	TRBV6-5	CASSWDRERTEAFF
NA	TRBV7-9	CASSLGSAFEAFF
NA	TRBV18	CASSPSSSGANVLTF
TRBD1	TRBV18	CASQQGDEQFF
TRBD1	TRBV7-6	CASSWTGGHEQYF
NA	TRBV18	CASSPLAGPGANVLTF
TRBD1	TRBV5-4	CASSFRTGGGSYEQYF
NA	TRBV12-5	CASGSWGGGGDTEAFF
TRBD1	TRBV4-1	CASSPGGLFETEHSPLHF
TRBD2	TRBV13	CASSLRGLARDEQFF
NA	TRBV29-1	CSVATGSGTDTQYF
NA	TRBV11-3	CASSPGLSSETQYF
NA	TRBV6-4	CASSEQGQNNSPLHF
NA	TRBV6-5	CASSYAPGGNQPQHF
NA	TRBV7-5	CVRSQTTDRGRGSGANVLTF
TRBD1	TRBV6-1	CASSELDRDYEQYF
TRBD1	TRBV7-9	CASSFRQGMADTQYF
NA	TRBV28	CASSSDRPFLMNTEAFF